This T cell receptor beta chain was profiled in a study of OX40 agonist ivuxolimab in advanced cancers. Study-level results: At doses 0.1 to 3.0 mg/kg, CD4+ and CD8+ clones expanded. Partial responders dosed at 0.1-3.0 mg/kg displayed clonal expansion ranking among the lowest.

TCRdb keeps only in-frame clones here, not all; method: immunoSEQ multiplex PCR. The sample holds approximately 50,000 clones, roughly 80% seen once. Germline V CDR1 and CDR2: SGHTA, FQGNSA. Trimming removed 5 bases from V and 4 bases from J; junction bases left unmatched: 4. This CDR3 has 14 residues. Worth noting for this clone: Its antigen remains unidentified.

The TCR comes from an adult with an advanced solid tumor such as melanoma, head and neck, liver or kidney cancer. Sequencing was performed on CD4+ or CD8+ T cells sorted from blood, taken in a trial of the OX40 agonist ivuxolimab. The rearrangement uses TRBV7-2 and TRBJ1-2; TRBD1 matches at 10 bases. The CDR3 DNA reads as TGTGCCAGCAGCCGCCGGACAGGGGGCTATGGCTACACCTTC. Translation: CASSRRTGGYGYTF.